These 27 T cell receptor beta chains share one sample of origin, sequenced in a study of T-cell reconstitution after alpha-beta-depleted transplantation in children. Construction of the TCRbeta library involved unique molecular identifiers. MiXCR was run by TCRdb on the PCR reads, yielding one entry per CDR3 protein. The sample consists of 360,000 or so distinct CDR3 sequences, about a fifth of them appearing once. Sequenced material: PBMCs from the stem cell graft donor, taken from the stem cell graft. The receptor source for this set is a human donor who donated a stem cell graft to a child with acute myeloid leukemia.

This clonotype was detected ten times or more. The chain recombines TRBV10-3 with TRBJ2-1; D possibly corresponds to TRBD2 (6 bases). Germline assignment: CDR1 ENHRY and CDR2 SYGVKD. Deletions cut 4 bases from V and 7 bases from J, with 14 bases between. CDR3 length: 14 residues. The CDR3 coding sequence is TGTGCCATCAGTGTCCCGGAGGGAGGTAATGAGCAGTTCTTC. Amino acids: CAISVPEGGNEQFF.

This clonotype has a count of ten or more. The chain carries TRBV20-1 and TRBJ1-5; D is undetermined. V was trimmed by 1 base and J by 6 bases, leaving 19 bases between them. This CDR3 spans 16 amino acids. The V gene's germline CDR1 is DFQATT and CDR2 SNEGSKA (reference sequence). Here the CDR3 DNA reads TGCAGTGCTAGAGTTCGAATCGGAATCCAGGCTCAGCCCCAGCATTTT. Its translation: CSARVRIGIQAQPQHF.

DNA for the CDR3: TGTGCCAGCAGCTTACTCGAGGGGAGGGCAGATACGCAGTATTTT. This sequence encodes CASSLLEGRADTQYF. The genes are TRBV7-2 and TRBJ2-3, with 7 bases that match TRBD2. Germline V gene data show CDR1 as SGHTA and CDR2 as FQGNSA. V shed 2 bases and J 4 bases; nucleotides not matched to a gene: 6. The CDR3 contains 15 residues.

The chain has TRBV27 and TRBJ1-1; D call uncertain. Germline loops: CDR1 MNHEY, CDR2 SMNVEV (reference sequence). CDR3 size: 14 residues. Trimming took off 3 bases at V and 6 bases at J, with 14 bases between the two ends. The CDR3 DNA is TGTGCCAGCAGTTTCCAAGGGTCCCTTCCTGAAGCTTTCTTT. Translation gives CASSFQGSLPEAFF.

This rearrangement joins TRBV12-3 or TRBV12-4 to TRBJ1-1; the match to TRBD1 covers 10 bases. V lost 9 bases to trimming and J lost 0 bases; unmatched junction nucleotides: 4. The CDR3 consists of 14 residues. CDR3 bases: TGTGCCAGTAAGACAGGGGGCTTGAACACTGAAGCTTTCTTT. This encodes CASKTGGLNTEAFF.

This clonotype was seen at least ten times. The chain links TRBV6-1 to TRBJ2-3; no reliable D call. This CDR3 spans 15 amino acids. Germline CDR1 is MNHNS and CDR2 is SASEGT. Trimming shortened V by 8 bases and J by 0 bases, and 15 bases separated the two germline ends. DNA of the CDR3: TGTGCCAGCCGAAAGACGTTCAGTAGCACAGATACGCAGTATTTT. It translates to CASRKTFSSTDTQYF.

This chain uses TRBV15 with TRBJ2-5; TRBD2 matches at 8 bases. The CDR3 is 17 residues long. Germline trimming cut 6 bases from V and 2 bases from J; bases unmatched to any gene: 14. Germline CDR1 is LNHNV and CDR2 is YYDKDF (reference sequence). The CDR3 reads CATRGGGVAGGQETQYF. In DNA, the CDR3 is TGTGCCACCAGAGGAGGGGGTGTGGCGGGAGGTCAAGAGACCCAGTACTTC.

This clonotype was picked up a small number of times. The chain employs TRBV12-3 or TRBV12-4 and TRBJ1-1; D is ambiguous. V dropped 5 bases and J dropped 1 base, with 8 bases sitting between them. The CDR3 has 13 residues. The CDR3 protein is CASSLTWNTEAFF. As DNA, the CDR3 is TGTGCCAGCAGTCTCACATGGAACACTGAAGCTTTCTTT.

This clonotype came up once. The chain links TRBV9 to TRBJ2-2; weak D call: TRBD2 (5 bases). With 0 bases removed from V and 7 bases from J, the gap between germline ends came to 7 bases. Germline V gene lookup returns CDR1 SGDLS and CDR2 YYNGEE. The CDR3 contains 13 residues. The CDR3 loop is CASSVAGSGELFF. The CDR3 nucleotides read TGTGCCAGCAGCGTAGCGGGGAGCGGGGAGCTGTTTTTT.

This clonotype was detected a few times. The V and J genes are TRBV6-1 and TRBJ2-2; tentatively, D is TRBD1 (6 bases). The CDR3 runs 15 residues. Trimming cost V 6 bases and J 5 bases, with 16 bases left between them. Per germline, CDR1 MNHNS and CDR2 SASEGT. CDR3 sequence: CASRLGHGETGELFF. The DNA for the CDR3 is TGTGCCAGCAGACTGGGACACGGCGAAACCGGGGAGCTGTTTTTT.

J is TRBJ2-3 and V is TRBV20-1; the D is unclear. Germline assignment: CDR1 DFQATT and CDR2 SNEGSKA (reference sequence). CDR3 size: 17 residues. Trimming shortened V by 0 bases and J by 0 bases, and 16 bases separated the two germline ends. Here the CDR3 reads CSARDGLGSASTDTQYF. As DNA, the CDR3 is TGCAGTGCTAGAGATGGATTGGGGTCCGCTAGCACAGATACGCAGTATTTT.

V usage is TRBV2 and J usage is TRBJ2-7, with TRBD1 identical over 8 bases. The CDR3 is 16 residues long. Germline CDR1 SNHLY, CDR2 FYNNEI. V lost 6 bases, J lost 5 bases, and 15 bases stayed unmatched. The CDR3: CASRRQGWALLDEQYF. The CDR3 bases are TGTGCCAGCAGAAGACAGGGGTGGGCCCTCCTGGACGAGCAGTACTTC. The variable domain in full, with the rest retrieved from reference TRBV2 and TRBJ2-7, is EPEVTQTPSHQVTQMGQEVILRCVPISNHLYFYWYRQILGQKVEFLVSFYNNEISEKSEIFDDQFSVERPDGSNFTLKIRSTKLEDSAMYFCASRRQGWALLDEQYFGPGTRLTVT.

Regarding this clonotype: This clone may be a read error of a much larger clone one base away. A read error is likely, as this CDR3 ends without the conserved phenylalanine or tryptophan. The chain couples TRBV20-1 to TRBJ1-4, with D hard to call. Germline loops: CDR1 DFQATT, CDR2 SNEGSKA (reference sequence). This CDR3 spans 13 amino acids. The germline V and J ends were trimmed by 2 bases and 4 bases, with 8 bases remaining between them. This CDR3 is CSARSGNNEKLFY. CDR3 sequence (DNA): TGCAGTGCTAGATCTGGGAATAATGAAAAACTGTTTTAT.

The CDR3 bases are TGCGCCAGCAGCCTCTTGGGGGCTCGGGACAAAAGGTACTTC. As protein: CASSLLGARDKRYF. V and J are TRBV4-1 and TRBJ2-7, with D perhaps matching TRBD1 (6 bases). CDR1 is MGHRA and CDR2 is YSYEKL in the germline V gene. Deletions cut 4 bases from V and 12 bases from J, with 22 bases between. The CDR3 consists of 14 residues.

The rearrangement uses TRBV19 and TRBJ2-3; 11 bases match TRBD2. V was clipped by 7 bases and J by 2 bases; unmatched bases: 5. This CDR3 spans 15 amino acids. CDR1 is LNHDA, CDR2 SQIVND, per germline (reference sequence). CDR3 DNA: TGTGCCAGTACCACGGGACTAGCGGACACAGATACGCAGTATTTT. Translation: CASTTGLADTDTQYF.

This clonotype was seen ten or more times. The gene calls are TRBV5-1 and TRBJ1-4; TRBD1 matches at 7 bases. The trim removed 3 bases at V and 5 bases at J, leaving 7 bases unmatched. The CDR3 runs 15 residues. Per germline, CDR1 SGHRS and CDR2 YFSETQ. In nucleotides, the CDR3 is TGCGCCAGCAGCTCCGGGGACAGCCAAAATGAAAAACTGTTTTTT. Residues: CASSSGDSQNEKLFF. Full variable domain (remainder filled in from reference TRBV5-1 and TRBJ1-4): KAGVTQTPRYLIKTRGQQVTLSCSPISGHRSVSWYQQTPGQGLQFLFEYFSETQRNKGNFPGRFSGRQFSNSRSEMNVSTLELGDSALYLCASSSGDSQNEKLFFGSGTQLSVL.

This clonotype was seen a handful of times. The rearrangement joins TRBV12-3 or TRBV12-4 to TRBJ1-5; unclear D gene. V was cut by 7 bases and J by 5 bases, with 9 bases left in between. The CDR3 extends over 12 amino acids. The CDR3 DNA follows: TGTGCCAGCACGTGGGAGGATCAGCCCCAGCATTTT. This sequence encodes CASTWEDQPQHF.

J is TRBJ2-5 and V is TRBV7-9; either TRBD1 or TRBD2 may fit D (5 bases each). The ends were cut back, 7 bases at V and 4 bases at J, with 16 bases in the middle. CDR3 size: 14 residues. CDR1 and CDR2 (germline): SEHNR, FQNEAQ (reference sequence). CDR3 sequence: CASNKPTRGETQYF. DNA of the CDR3: TGTGCCAGCAACAAACCAACTAGGGGAGAGACCCAGTACTTC.

This clonotype was counted a few times. The chain joins TRBV15 to TRBJ1-6; D is possibly TRBD1 (5 bases). Per germline, CDR1 LNHNV and CDR2 YYDKDF (reference sequence). V lost 3 bases and J lost 8, with 11 bases in between. This CDR3 comprises 14 residues. Here the CDR3 DNA reads TGTGCCACCAGCAGGACAGTGGGAGATTCACCCCTCCACTTT. Encoded protein: CATSRTVGDSPLHF.

This clonotype has only a few counts. This sequence joins TRBV3-1 and TRBJ2-7; 8 nucleotides agree with TRBD1. The germline CDR1 and CDR2 sequences are LGHDT and YNNKEL (reference sequence). This CDR3 has 14 residues. J gave up 7 bases and V 0 bases, and 5 bases lay outside the gene matches. In nucleotides, the CDR3 is TGTGCCAGCAGCCAAGATGGGACAGGACTAGAGCAGTACTTC. Its translation: CASSQDGTGLEQYF.

The chain carries TRBV11-3 and TRBJ2-7; 8 bases match TRBD2. The length of the CDR3 is 14 residues. Trimming at V came to 5 bases and at J to 2 bases, leaving 5 bases not matched to a gene. Germline loops: CDR1 SGHNT, CDR2 YENEEA. In nucleotides, the CDR3 is TGTGCCAGCAGCCATAGCGGGAACCCCTACGAGCAGTACTTC. Protein product: CASSHSGNPYEQYF.

This clonotype was detected only a few times. The V and J genes are TRBV10-2 and TRBJ2-7; D may be TRBD2 (5 bases). The CDR3 is 14 residues long. From germline, CDR1 is WSHSY and CDR2 SAAADI. V was cut by 2 bases and J by 5 bases, with 13 bases left in between. CDR3 DNA sequence: TGCGCCAGCAGTGAGAGACCGGGGTGGGACGAGCAGTACTTC. Protein product: CASSERPGWDEQYF.

Many counts were recorded for this clonotype. The gene calls are TRBV20-1 and TRBJ2-3; D possibly matches TRBD1 or TRBD2 (5 bases each). With 6 bases removed from V and 9 bases from J, the gap between germline ends came to 16 bases. The CDR3 contains 12 residues. Germline CDR1 is DFQATT and CDR2 is SNEGSKA (reference sequence). The CDR3 protein is CSARGVGWTQYF. DNA of the CDR3: TGCAGTGCCCGAGGGGTGGGGTGGACGCAGTATTTT.

This clonotype was seen only a few times. The genes are TRBV20-1 and TRBJ2-1; the match to TRBD2 covers 13 bases. The CDR3 spans 15 residues. The germline gives CDR1 DFQATT, CDR2 SNEGSKA (reference sequence). After removal of 5 bases from V and 4 bases from J, the junction contained 5 bases not matched to a gene. The CDR3 DNA is TGCAGTGCTGACGGGACTAGCGGGACTTACAATGAGCAGTTCTTC. It specifies CSADGTSGTYNEQFF.

This clonotype turned up a few times. The chain couples TRBV20-1 to TRBJ2-5; a possible D gene is TRBD1 (6 bases). CDR3 length: 12 amino acids. CDR1 is DFQATT and CDR2 is SNEGSKA in the germline V gene (reference sequence). Trimming took off 2 bases at V and 9 bases at J, with 13 bases between the two ends. The CDR3 loop reads CSARLAPGAQYF. The CDR3 DNA follows: TGCAGTGCTAGACTAGCCCCAGGGGCCCAGTACTTC.

The chain carries TRBV29-1 and TRBJ2-1; no firm D call. The germline gives CDR1 SQVTM, CDR2 ANQGSEA. This CDR3 comprises 11 residues. V dropped 5 bases and J dropped 3 bases, with 5 bases sitting between them. The CDR3 is CSVFDYNEQFF. The CDR3 nucleotides read TGCAGCGTTTTCGACTACAATGAGCAGTTCTTC.

The table lists this clonotype with many counts. In DNA, the CDR3 is TGCAGTGCTCTAGAGGCAGGGTTGAACACTGAAGCTTTCTTT. Protein product: CSALEAGLNTEAFF. The rearrangement links TRBV20-1 to TRBJ1-1; D might be TRBD1 (5 bases). Per germline, CDR1 DFQATT and CDR2 SNEGSKA (reference sequence). Trimming removed 5 bases at V and 0 bases at J, with 13 bases between. The CDR3 consists of 14 residues.